A selection of T cell receptor beta chains follows, all from one sample in a study of early T cells in non-severe SARS-CoV-2 infection. TCRdb reprocessed the 5' RACE reads via MiXCR and lists one record per CDR3 protein. The data contain about 27,000 distinct CDR3 sequences, 5.4% of them singletons. The sample comprised whole blood. The receptors originated from an adult who was a healthcare worker with PCR-confirmed SARS-CoV-2 infection or an uninfected control (not recorded which). The CDR3 runs from the conserved cysteine through the conserved F or W. Each record gives: D gene, J gene, clone size, CDR3 length, V gene, CDR3 DNA, CDR3 protein. The D gene is left open where the match is weak. Expanded clones get a size class; other rows say once, few or many, or leave the size out.

TRBD1	TRBJ1-2	many	13	TRBV11-2	TGTGCCAGCAGCTTAGGTGACAGGGATGGCTACACCTTC	CASSLGDRDGYTF
.	TRBJ2-7	few	13	TRBV30	TGTGCCTGGAGTGTAGACGGGATGGGGGAGCAGTACTTC	CAWSVDGMGEQYF
.	TRBJ2-1	many	11	TRBV6-6	TGTGCCAGCAGTGGGCGAAATGAGCAGTTCTTC	CASSGRNEQFF
.	TRBJ1-1	many	13	TRBV2	TGTGCCAGGAACCGGGACGAGAAGGTTGAAGCTTTCTTT	CARNRDEKVEAFF
TRBD2	TRBJ2-5	few	16	TRBV11-2	TGTGCCAGCAGCTCACTGGGCCTAGCGGGAGTTGAGACCCAGTACTTC	CASSSLGLAGVETQYF
TRBD1	TRBJ2-1	few	17	TRBV19	TGTGCCAGTAGTATAGATCCCACAGGGGCTAGGAGGAATGAGCAGTTCTTC	CASSIDPTGARRNEQFF
.	TRBJ1-3	.	14	TRBV6-2/TRBV6-3	TGTGCCAGCAGTTTCTCGGAGAGCGTCAACACTATATATTTT	CASSFSESVNTIYF
.	TRBJ2-1	.	12	TRBV29-1	TGCGGCGTTGGGGCAGCCCGCAATGAGCAGTTCTTC	CGVGAARNEQFF
TRBD1	TRBJ1-4	many	14	TRBV5-6	TGTGCCAGCAGCTTTGGGACAGGGAAGAATAAACTGTTTTTT	CASSFGTGKNKLFF
.	TRBJ2-1	few	14	TRBV29-1	TGCAGCGTTGGGAAAGGGGTCGGTAACAATGAGCAGTTCTTC	CSVGKGVGNNEQFF
.	TRBJ1-2	few	11	TRBV7-9	TGTGCCAGCCAAGGAGGGGATGGCTACACCTTC	CASQGGDGYTF
TRBD2	TRBJ2-3	many	15	TRBV29-1	TGCAGCGCCGCCCTAGCGGGGGCCCGCACAGATACGCAGTATTTT	CSAALAGARTDTQYF
TRBD1	TRBJ2-5	.	13	TRBV5-1	TGCGCCAGCAGCTTACAGGGGCAAGAGACCCAGTACTTC	CASSLQGQETQYF
TRBD1	TRBJ2-3	medium-sized	14	TRBV7-2	TGTGCCAGCAGCTCCCCGGACAGGGCGCATACGCAGTATTTT	CASSSPDRAHTQYF
.	TRBJ2-3	.	12	TRBV10-2	TGCGCCAGCAGTGAGTGGGGGCCTGCGCAGTATTTT	CASSEWGPAQYF
TRBD1	TRBJ1-5	few	15	TRBV28	TGTGCCAGCAGCCCCGGGACTTACAGGGGGCAGCCCCAGCATTTT	CASSPGTYRGQPQHF
.	TRBJ2-6	many	15	TRBV28	TGTGCCAGCACAGGGGGAGGCTCTGGGGCCAACGTCCTGACTTTC	CASTGGGSGANVLTF
.	TRBJ1-5	few	15	TRBV6-5	TGTGCCAGCAGTTCCGACAGGAACTTTCATCAGCCCCAGCATTTT	CASSSDRNFHQPQHF
TRBD2	TRBJ2-2	.	15	TRBV12-3/TRBV12-4	TGTGCCAGCACCGCCAGCGGGAGGGCCAGCGGGGAGCTGTTTTTT	CASTASGRASGELFF
.	TRBJ1-1	.	14	TRBV30	TGTGCCTGGAGTGTACCCAGATTCAACACTGAAGCTTTCTTT	CAWSVPRFNTEAFF
.	TRBJ1-1	many	15	TRBV11-2	TGTGCCAGCAGCCCCTTTGGGGGCCCAAACACTGAAGCTTTCTTT	CASSPFGGPNTEAFF
.	TRBJ2-1	many	15	TRBV27	TGTGCCAGCAGTATCCAGGGGAGCTCCTACAATGAGCAGTTCTTC	CASSIQGSSYNEQFF
TRBD2	TRBJ2-7	.	14	TRBV11-2	TGTGCCAGCACCCAAGGGACTAGGCCCTACGAGCAGTACTTC	CASTQGTRPYEQYF
.	TRBJ1-2	many	15	TRBV6-6	TGTGCCAGCAGCTCCCCCGACGTTTATGGGTATGGCTACACCTTC	CASSSPDVYGYGYTF
.	TRBJ2-3	many	16	TRBV7-6	TGTGCCAGCAGCCTAGGTGGGGGCGATCGACCAGATACGCAGTATTTT	CASSLGGGDRPDTQYF
.	TRBJ1-5	few	14	TRBV19	TGTGCCAGTAGTGTCTGGGCTTTAAACCAGCCCCAGCATTTT	CASSVWALNQPQHF
TRBD1	TRBJ2-4	many	12	TRBV20-1	TGCAGTGCTCCCGACAGGGCAGACATTCAGTACTTC	CSAPDRADIQYF
.	TRBJ1-3	many	13	TRBV30	TGTGCCTGGGCCTTTCCCTCTGGAAACACCATATATTTT	CAWAFPSGNTIYF
.	TRBJ1-5	many	16	TRBV6-1	TGTGCCAGCAGTGAAAGCTATGGACAGAGCAATCAGCCCCAGCATTTT	CASSESYGQSNQPQHF
TRBD1	TRBJ2-7	many	15	TRBV7-8	TGTGCCAGCAGCATCGGGACAGGGGGCTCCTACGAGCAGTACTTC	CASSIGTGGSYEQYF
.	TRBJ1-6	many	13	TRBV30	TGTGCCTGGGACTGGGGATATAATTCACCCCTCCACTTT	CAWDWGYNSPLHF
.	TRBJ1-2	few	14	TRBV21-1	TGTGCCAGCAGAAGACAGGGCGAGGTAGAGGGCTACACCTTC	CASRRQGEVEGYTF
.	TRBJ2-7	.	16	TRBV11-2	TGTGCCAGCAGCTCAGACAACGAGGGACACAACTACGAGCAGTACTTC	CASSSDNEGHNYEQYF
TRBD1	TRBJ1-2	.	15	TRBV19	TGTGCCAGTAGTTCACCGGGACAGCGAATCTATGGCTACACCTTC	CASSSPGQRIYGYTF
TRBD1	TRBJ2-7	many	14	TRBV28	TGTGCCAGCAAACGGCCAGGGGGCGCGTACGAGCAGTACTTC	CASKRPGGAYEQYF
.	TRBJ1-4	few	15	TRBV12-3/TRBV12-4	TGTGCCAGCACCACCGGACCCCCAGTGAATGAAAAACTGTTTTTT	CASTTGPPVNEKLFF
TRBD2	TRBJ2-1	many	16	TRBV15	TGTGCCACCAGCAGCCTACTAGCGGGAACCTACAATGAGCAGTTCTTC	CATSSLLAGTYNEQFF
.	TRBJ1-5	many	14	TRBV6-5	TGTGCCAGCAGCCCGGGACATCTAGATAAGCCCCAGCATTTT	CASSPGHLDKPQHF
TRBD1	TRBJ2-7	.	14	TRBV4-3	TGCGTCAGCAGCCAGGCCGGGACAGGGACCGAGCAGTACTTC	CVSSQAGTGTEQYF
.	TRBJ2-3	many	15	TRBV7-9	TGTGCCAGCAGCCGACCCCGGGGAAGCACAGATACGCAGTATTTT	CASSRPRGSTDTQYF
.	TRBJ2-1	many	14	TRBV20-1	TGCAGTGCTCCCGGGACCTCTCGCGGCGATGAGCAGTTCTTC	CSAPGTSRGDEQFF
TRBD2	TRBJ2-7	medium-sized	17	TRBV5-4	TGTGCCAGCAGCTCCGGCAGGGCGGGAGGGGTATCCTACGAGCAGTACTTC	CASSSGRAGGVSYEQYF
TRBD2	TRBJ2-3	many	17	TRBV28	TGTGCCAGCAGTTTACCTTCTAGCGGGGTTGGCACAGATACGCAGTATTTT	CASSLPSSGVGTDTQYF
.	TRBJ1-1	many	13	TRBV29-1	TGCAGCGGCGTAGCGGGATCGAACACTGAAGCTTTCTTT	CSGVAGSNTEAFF
TRBD1	TRBJ2-7	few	12	TRBV12-3/TRBV12-4	TGTGCCAGCAGTTTGATAGGACAGGGAAAGTACTTC	CASSLIGQGKYF
.	TRBJ1-1	many	14	TRBV29-1	TGCAGCGTTGAAGGGACTCAGCGGTCCACTGAAGCTTTCTTT	CSVEGTQRSTEAFF
.	TRBJ2-2	many	18	TRBV5-1	.	CASVGQGSSGRRTGELSF
.	TRBJ2-7	.	14	TRBV3-1	TGTGCCAGCAGCCGACTACAGGGCTCCTACGAGCAGTACTTC	CASSRLQGSYEQYF
.	TRBJ1-5	medium-sized	16	TRBV20-1	TGCAGTGCTAGCCCGGCTGTCACCTTAGGCAATCAGCCCCAGCATTTT	CSASPAVTLGNQPQHF
.	TRBJ1-1	few	18	TRBV7-9	TGTGCCAGCAGCTTAGCGCCGCTGGGCAGGCTTGTGGAAACTGAAGCTTTCTTT	CASSLAPLGRLVETEAFF
TRBD1	TRBJ1-1	many	17	TRBV27	TGTGCCAGCAGTAAACAGGGGGCGGGTTATGGGTTGACTGAAGCTTTCTTT	CASSKQGAGYGLTEAFF
.	TRBJ1-6	.	12	TRBV20-1	TGCAGTGCCCTTGGAAGGGGGACGGCCCTCCACTTT	CSALGRGTALHF
TRBD2	TRBJ2-1	few	13	TRBV7-2	TGTGCCAGCAGCTTAAGTACTAGCGGGGGGCAGTTCTTC	CASSLSTSGGQFF
.	TRBJ2-1	many	11	TRBV19	TGTGCCAGTAGTTCGGGGTATGAGCAGTTCTTC	CASSSGYEQFF
.	TRBJ2-7	many	14	TRBV7-9	TGTGCCAGCCGAAGGTCGGACGGCTACTACGAGCAGTACTTC	CASRRSDGYYEQYF